The clone carrying this T cell receptor (beta chain) has more than one count but fewer than ten. This sample is part of a study of CD8+ T cells in alopecia areata. Extracted RNA was reverse transcribed into cDNA, the sequencing template. The method was immunoSEQ multiplex PCR; TCRdb's version includes in-frame clones alone and lacks a portion of them. There are under 350,000 clones in the sample; about 62% occur only once, and more than 1.5% lies in the top ten. V was cut by 3 bases and J by 7 bases, with 12 bases left in between. CDR1 and CDR2 (germline): GTSNPN, SVGIG (reference sequence). The CDR3 sequence is 13 residues long. As for treatment: oral pan-JAK inhibitor, 5-10 mg twice daily.

The sequence came from a human donor with alopecia areata. The V and J genes are TRBV30 and TRBJ1-4, with unresolved D. Sequences were derived from CD4+ T cells sorted from blood, sampled at week 24, from a patient treated with tofacitinib. CDR3: CAWSAAALEKLFF. The DNA of the CDR3 is TGTGCCTGGAGCGCGGCGGCACTTGAAAAACTGTTTTTT.